These T cell receptor beta chains were read from a single sample in a study of shared clonotypes between healthy human individuals. Profiled with immunoSEQ multiplex PCR; TCRdb holds only in-frame clones, not every one. The sample comprises 550,000 to 800,000 clones, around 91% of which are singletons, and 30% to 40% rests with the top ten. Sequenced sample: memory CD8+ T cells from PBMCs. The receptors here all came from a man aged 18-30 years in good health. Some clones in this sample may be carry-over from other donors' samples. Each CDR3 is given with its conserved first and last residue. Fields, in order: CDR3 protein, CDR3 DNA, D gene, V gene, clone size, J gene. A D gene is named only where the DNA matches it firmly. Not every row has a clone size; where given, it reads once, few, many or a size class.

CASSMTGYSNQPQHF	TGTGCCAGTAGTATGACAGGCTATAGCAATCAGCCCCAGCATTTT	.	TRBV19	few	TRBJ1-5
CASSVSRQGHSNQPQHF	TGTGCCAGCAGTGTTTCGAGACAGGGGCATAGCAATCAGCCCCAGCATTTT	TRBD1	TRBV2	.	TRBJ1-5
CASSFGLVLNTGELFF	TGTGCCAGCAGCTTTGGGCTAGTTCTGAACACCGGGGAGCTGTTTTTT	.	TRBV11-2	once	TRBJ2-2
CASSLWPLSNQPQHF	TGTGCCAGCAGTTTATGGCCGTTAAGCAATCAGCCCCAGCATTTT	.	TRBV27	once	TRBJ1-5
CASSQLGQGTTDTQYF	TGTGCCAGCAGCCAACTCGGACAGGGGACCACAGATACGCAGTATTTT	TRBD1	TRBV7-3	.	TRBJ2-3
CASRGQGTYEQYF	TGTGCCAGCAGGGGACAGGGTACCTACGAGCAGTACTTC	TRBD1	TRBV6-1	.	TRBJ2-7
CASSLSIGTGNYEQYF	TGTGCCAGCAGTTTATCGATTGGGACAGGGAATTACGAGCAGTACTTC	TRBD1	TRBV27	.	TRBJ2-7
CASSTRLGAGNTIYF	TGTGCCAGCAGTACGCGACTGGGGGCTGGAAACACCATATATTTT	.	TRBV27	once	TRBJ1-3
CASSPLSGQGDTQYF	TGTGCCAGCAGCCCGCTCAGTGGGCAGGGGGATACGCAGTATTTT	.	TRBV7-8	.	TRBJ2-3
CATSRGELGYTF	TGTGCCACCAGCAGAGGTGAGCTTGGCTACACCTTC	.	TRBV15	.	TRBJ1-2
CASSPLRAPKGETQYF	TGTGCCAGCAGCCCTCTCAGGGCCCCAAAGGGAGAGACCCAGTACTTC	.	TRBV7-2	.	TRBJ2-5
CASSEWRDRISYEQYF	TGTGCCAGCAGTGAGTGGAGGGACAGGATCTCCTACGAGCAGTACTTC	TRBD1	TRBV6-1	.	TRBJ2-7
CASSQVPIDIYGYTF	TGTGCCAGCAGCCAAGTCCCAATAGACATCTATGGCTACACCTTC	.	TRBV4-2	.	TRBJ1-2
CAWSPGTGNTEAFF	TGTGCCTGGAGTCCCGGGACGGGGAACACTGAAGCTTTCTTT	.	TRBV30	many	TRBJ1-1
CASSPHRGPLMNTEAFF	TGCGCCAGCAGCCCCCACCGGGGCCCTCTAATGAACACTGAAGCTTTCTTT	.	TRBV4-1	.	TRBJ1-1
CASSRPLLRTGSTDTQYF	TGTGCCAGCAGTCGACCATTACTTAGGACAGGCAGCACAGATACGCAGTATTTT	TRBD1	TRBV28	.	TRBJ2-3
CASSSQREGNTGELFF	TGTGCCAGCAGTTCTCAGCGGGAGGGGAACACCGGGGAGCTGTTTTTT	TRBD2	TRBV6-5	.	TRBJ2-2
CASSDRPGLGAYEQYF	TGTGCCAGCAGCGACCGCCCGGGACTAGGTGCCTACGAGCAGTACTTC	TRBD2	TRBV9	.	TRBJ2-7
CASSESLTSGINEQFF	TGCGCCAGCAGTGAGTCGCTGACTAGCGGGATTAATGAGCAGTTCTTC	TRBD2	TRBV10-1	once	TRBJ2-1
CSVIPGQGYEQYF	TGCAGCGTAATCCCGGGACAGGGCTACGAGCAGTACTTC	TRBD1	TRBV29-1	.	TRBJ2-7
CASSPPGGSRLYF	TGTGCCAGCAGTCCCCCGGGTGGGAGTCGGTTGTACTTC	.	TRBV27	.	TRBJ2-7
CASSEALRGQPKQYF	TGTGCCAGCAGTGAAGCGCTTCGGGGACAGCCTAAGCAGTACTTC	TRBD1	TRBV6-1	.	TRBJ2-7
CASSIDLWGAVAGELFF	TGTGCCAGTAGTATAGATCTATGGGGTGCGGTCGCCGGGGAGCTGTTTTTT	.	TRBV19	once	TRBJ2-2
CASSVSGYKNIQYF	TGTGCCAGCAGTGTCTCAGGCTACAAAAACATTCAGTACTTC	.	TRBV6-1	once	TRBJ2-4
CASSFRASGFQYF	TGTGCCAGCAGTTTCCGGGCTAGCGGGTTTCAGTACTTC	TRBD2	TRBV6-5	.	TRBJ2-4
CASSLGLGDTQYF	TGTGCCAGCAGCTTGGGACTAGGGGATACGCAGTATTTT	TRBD2	TRBV11-3	.	TRBJ2-3
CASTWTGPYNEQFF	TGTGCCAGCACCTGGACAGGGCCCTACAATGAGCAGTTCTTC	TRBD1	TRBV5-4	.	TRBJ2-1
CASSLSVAGVYEQYF	TGTGCCAGCAGTTTATCGGTAGCGGGAGTGTACGAGCAGTACTTC	TRBD2	TRBV27	.	TRBJ2-7
CASRPSGSAGELFF	TGTGCCAGCAGACCCAGCGGGAGTGCCGGGGAGCTGTTTTTT	TRBD2	TRBV7-6	.	TRBJ2-2
CASSASNQPQHF	TGTGCCAGCAGCGCTAGCAATCAGCCCCAGCATTTT	.	TRBV7-6	.	TRBJ1-5
CASSELGAPKSDTQYF	TGTGCCAGCAGTGAGCTTGGAGCGCCCAAATCGGATACGCAGTATTTT	.	TRBV6-1	.	TRBJ2-3
CASSPPSGANVLTF	TGTGCCAGCAGCCCCCCCTCTGGGGCCAACGTCCTGACTTTC	.	TRBV9	.	TRBJ2-6
CASSPQAGGRSTEAFF	TGTGCCAGCAGCCCGCAAGCGGGGGGTAGGAGCACTGAAGCTTTCTTT	.	TRBV7-9	once	TRBJ1-1
CASSGMIYEQYF	TGTGCCAGCAGTGGAATGATCTACGAGCAGTACTTC	.	TRBV6-5	.	TRBJ2-7
CASSQVGGIIEAFF	TGTGCCAGCAGCCAAGTCGGGGGGATAATTGAAGCTTTCTTT	.	TRBV4-2	.	TRBJ1-1
CASSRSLAGGQNEQFF	TGTGCCAGTAGTAGGTCCCTAGCGGGAGGTCAAAACGAGCAGTTCTTC	TRBD2	TRBV19	.	TRBJ2-1
CASSDRGSNQPQHF	TGTGCCAGCAGCGACCGAGGGAGCAATCAGCCCCAGCATTTT	.	TRBV7-9	.	TRBJ1-5
CSVEGTSGSADTQYF	TGCAGCGTTGAGGGAACTAGCGGGAGTGCAGATACGCAGTATTTT	TRBD2	TRBV29-1	.	TRBJ2-3
CASSQTDRAAYEQYF	TGCGCCAGCAGCCAAACGGACAGGGCAGCCTACGAGCAGTACTTC	TRBD1	TRBV4-1	.	TRBJ2-7
CASTLPIGGPGTGELFF	TGTGCCAGCACCTTACCCATAGGTGGGCCGGGAACCGGGGAGCTGTTTTTT	.	TRBV11-2	.	TRBJ2-2
CASSLGPDTQYF	TGTGCCAGCAGCCTAGGGCCAGATACGCAGTATTTT	.	TRBV11-2	.	TRBJ2-3
CASSLAGTGFYEQYF	TGCGCCAGCAGCTTGGCCGGGACAGGGTTTTACGAGCAGTACTTC	TRBD1	TRBV5-1	.	TRBJ2-7
CASSRIGPGQDEQYF	TGTGCCAGCAGCCGTATTGGGCCGGGACAGGACGAGCAGTACTTC	TRBD1	TRBV27	once	TRBJ2-7
CASSVDFSGVNEQYF	TGTGCCAGCAGCGTAGACTTCTCTGGGGTTAACGAGCAGTACTTC	.	TRBV9	.	TRBJ2-7
CASSADRVSEQYF	TGCGCCAGCAGCGCGGACAGGGTCTCCGAGCAGTACTTC	TRBD1	TRBV5-1	few	TRBJ2-7
CASSAGQGPSTDTQYF	TGTGCCAGCAGCGCAGGACAGGGGCCATCCACAGATACGCAGTATTTT	TRBD1	TRBV9	once	TRBJ2-3
CASSLGGRETQYF	TGTGCCAGCAGCTTGGGGGGAAGGGAGACCCAGTACTTC	.	TRBV7-8	.	TRBJ2-5
CASNRRTGGYVPEAFF	TGTGCCAGTAACCGAAGGACAGGGGGCTATGTCCCTGAAGCTTTCTTT	TRBD1	TRBV19	.	TRBJ1-1
CASSPGGSYEQYF	TGTGCCAGTAGCCCCGGGGGTTCCTACGAGCAGTACTTC	.	TRBV19	.	TRBJ2-7
CASSLPGLAGWREQYF	TGTGCCAGCAGCTTACCTGGACTAGCGGGATGGCGCGAGCAGTACTTC	TRBD2	TRBV13	.	TRBJ2-7